This note documents a single TCR beta chain sequence. Generated by immunoSEQ multiplex PCR, the TCRdb table keeps only in-frame clones and is missing some. The sample includes about 43,000 clones, about 95% of them seen just once. The treatment is: preoperative locoregional IRX-2 cytokine immunotherapy. The data are from a study of preoperative IRX-2 immunotherapy in early breast cancer. Per the germline V gene, CDR1 is SGHRS and CDR2 is YFSETQ. Trimming stripped 1 base from V and 3 bases from J, with 7 bases between. There are 13 residues in the CDR3. Sample: tumor tissue, taken after IRX-2 immunotherapy. The receptor comes from a human donor with breast cancer. The rearrangement uses TRBV5-1 and TRBJ2-5, with no clear D. Written as DNA, the CDR3 is TGCGCCAGCAGCTTGTTGCCTGAAGAGACCCAGTACTTC. It yields the protein CASSLLPEETQYF. The variable domain in full, with the rest retrieved from reference TRBV5-1 and TRBJ2-5, is KAGVTQTPRYLIKTRGQQVTLSCSPISGHRSVSWYQQTPGQGLQFLFEYFSETQRNKGNFPGRFSGRQFSNSRSEMNVSTLELGDSALYLCASSLLPEETQYFGPGTRLLVL.